This record concerns one TCR beta chain sequence. Trimming shortened V by 2 bases and J by 0 bases, and 8 bases separated the two germline ends. Germline CDR1 is MNHEY and CDR2 is SVGAGI. The CDR3 contains 16 residues. This entry comes from a study of blood T cell repertoires in COVID-19. In the study overall: Whether acute or convalescent, the COVID-19 samples came from the United States, Italy and Spain. Sources were T cells, B-cell-depleted T cells, or PBMCs; the material itself was cDNA or gDNA.

Authors' methods: Estimated nucleated cell counts came from reference gene primer amplification. Profiled with immunoSEQ multiplex PCR; TCRdb holds only in-frame clones, not every one. D and trimming were read from the DNA, whereas the V and J calls and clone size are those reported in that table. This sample carries 150,000 to 200,000 clones, 87% of them seen once, and the ten largest clones take 3% to 4%. The sequence was collected from a man aged 18 to 29 with active or convalescent COVID-19. The sequencing sample was made of peripheral blood. The chain uses TRBV6-5 and TRBJ1-6; no reliable D call. CDR3 region: CASSYRGSSYNSPLHF. The CDR3 DNA reads as TGTGCCAGCAGTTACCGCGGGAGCTCCTATAATTCACCCCTCCACTTT.